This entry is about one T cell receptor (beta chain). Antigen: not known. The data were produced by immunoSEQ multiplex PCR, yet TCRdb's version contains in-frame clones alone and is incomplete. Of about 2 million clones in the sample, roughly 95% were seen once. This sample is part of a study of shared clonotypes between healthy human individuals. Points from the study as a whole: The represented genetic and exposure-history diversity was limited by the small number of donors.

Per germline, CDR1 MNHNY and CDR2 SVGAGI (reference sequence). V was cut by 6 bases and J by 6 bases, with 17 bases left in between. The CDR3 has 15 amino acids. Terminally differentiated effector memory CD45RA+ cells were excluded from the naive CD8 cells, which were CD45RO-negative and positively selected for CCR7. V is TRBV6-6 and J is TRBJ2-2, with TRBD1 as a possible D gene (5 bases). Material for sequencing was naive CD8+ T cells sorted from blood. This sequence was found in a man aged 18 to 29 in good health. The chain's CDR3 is CASSPDRGGSGELFF. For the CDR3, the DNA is TGTGCCAGCAGCCCCGACAGAGGTGGTTCCGGGGAGCTGTTTTTT.